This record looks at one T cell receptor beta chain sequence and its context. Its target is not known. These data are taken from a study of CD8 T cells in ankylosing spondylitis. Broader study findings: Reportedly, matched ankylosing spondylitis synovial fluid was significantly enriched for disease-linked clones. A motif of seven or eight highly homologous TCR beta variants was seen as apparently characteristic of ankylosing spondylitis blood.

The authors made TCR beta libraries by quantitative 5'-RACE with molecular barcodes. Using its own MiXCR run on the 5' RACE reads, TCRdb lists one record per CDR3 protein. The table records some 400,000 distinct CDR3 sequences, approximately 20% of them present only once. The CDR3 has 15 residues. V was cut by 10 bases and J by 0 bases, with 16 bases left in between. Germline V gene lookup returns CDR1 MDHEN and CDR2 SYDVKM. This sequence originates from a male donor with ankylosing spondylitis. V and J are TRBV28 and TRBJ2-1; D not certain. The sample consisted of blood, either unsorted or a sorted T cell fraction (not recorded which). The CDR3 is CATDGRQSSYNEQFF. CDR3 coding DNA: TGTGCCACCGACGGACGGCAAAGCTCCTACAATGAGCAGTTCTTC.